A single sample is the source of the 14 T cell receptor beta chains below, sequenced in a study. TCRdb ran MiXCR on the 5' RACE reads and lists one entry per CDR3 protein. The sample lists some 13,000 distinct CDR3 sequences, 23% occurring once. Specimen: naive CD4+ T cells sorted from blood. As for subset: naive CD4+ T cells, CD4+CD45RA+CD25-. The receptors were gathered from a female donor with breast cancer.

This clonotype occurred many times. CDR3 nucleotide sequence: TGTGCCAGCAGCTCGGGGCCAAATGAAAAACTGTTTTTT. This translates into CASSSGPNEKLFF. The chain couples TRBV13 to TRBJ1-4, with D perhaps TRBD1 (5 bases). The CDR3 contains 13 residues. V gave up 4 bases and J gave up 5 bases, with 8 bases separating them. Germline CDR1 is PRHDT and CDR2 is FYEKMQ (reference sequence). Full variable domain (rest looked up from reference TRBV13 and TRBJ1-4): AAGVIQSPRHLIKEKRETATLKCYPIPRHDTVYWYQQGPGQDPQFLISFYEKMQSDKGSIPDRFSAQQFSDYHSELNMSSLELGDSALYFCASSSGPNEKLFFGSGTQLSVL.

As regards this clonotype: The CDR3 does not end in the conserved phenylalanine or tryptophan, so this is likely a read error. The chain uses TRBV5-4 and TRBJ1-2, with D possibly being TRBD1 (5 bases). Trimming cost V 4 bases and J 3 bases, with 10 bases left between them. Germline V gene lookup returns CDR1 SGHNT and CDR2 YYREEE (reference sequence). The CDR3 is 13 amino acids. DNA of the CDR3: TGTGCCAGCAGCCCACCGGGGGACTATGGCTACACCCTC. It codes for CASSPPGDYGYTL.

This clonotype was observed a few times. The V gene is TRBV20-1, the J gene TRBJ1-1; 10 bases are a match to TRBD1. The ends lost 4 bases at V and 2 bases at J; junction bases unmatched: 10. Per germline, CDR1 DFQATT and CDR2 SNEGSKA (reference sequence). CDR3 length equals 16 residues. This CDR3 is CSAKDRGRGFNTEAFF. The CDR3 bases are TGCAGTGCTAAAGACAGGGGGCGGGGGTTCAACACTGAAGCTTTCTTT.

This clonotype was counted many times. The V and J genes are TRBV20-1 and TRBJ1-2, with TRBD1 matching over 8 bases. Germline loops: CDR1 DFQATT, CDR2 SNEGSKA (reference sequence). The trim removed 6 bases at V and 5 bases at J, leaving 8 bases unmatched. CDR3 length: 13 residues. The CDR3, as DNA: TGCAGTGCCAGCGGACAGGGCTGGTATGGCTACACCTTC. This codes for CSASGQGWYGYTF.

This clonotype is deemed medium-sized. The chain recombines TRBV20-1 with TRBJ2-1; maybe TRBD2 (5 bases). This CDR3 spans 12 amino acids. Germline-derived CDR1 and CDR2 are DFQATT and SNEGSKA (reference sequence). Trimming took off 1 base at V and 10 bases at J, with 11 bases between the two ends. CDR3 sequence (DNA): TGCAGTGCTAGAGTGGGAGCTGGGGAGCAGTTCTTC. Protein: CSARVGAGEQFF.

Concerning this clonotype: An end of the junction does not agree with germline; a read error may underlie this. The rearrangement links TRBV11-3 to TRBJ2-1, with a possible D match to TRBD2 (6 bases). Germline lookup yields CDR1 SGHNT and CDR2 YENEEA. This CDR3 comprises 13 residues. CDR3 protein: CASSLSPGDTQLF. The CDR3, as DNA: TGTGCCAGCAGCTTATCCCCGGGGGATACCCAGCTCTTC.

With respect to this clonotype: This may stem from a read error, because a much larger clone lies one nucleotide away. The chain uses TRBV7-9 and TRBJ1-4; 8 bases are a match to TRBD1. The germline gives CDR1 SEHNR, CDR2 FQNEAQ (reference sequence). The CDR3 has 16 amino acids. J gave up 3 bases and V 3 bases, and 6 bases lay outside the gene matches. CDR3 sequence reads: CASSLGQAPSNEKLFF. The CDR3 nucleotides read TGTGCCAGCAGCTTGGGACAGGCGCCATCTAATGAAAAACTGTTTTTT.

This clonotype was picked up many times. This chain connects TRBV5-1 to TRBJ1-4; D is perhaps TRBD1 (6 bases). The germline gives CDR1 SGHRS, CDR2 YFSETQ. V was cut by 5 bases and J by 5 bases, with 19 bases left in between. This CDR3 has 16 amino acids. The CDR3 DNA reads as TGCGCCAGCAGTTCTTCCCCCGGGACACGGAATGAAAAACTGTTTTTT. This codes for CASSSSPGTRNEKLFF. Complete variable domain (other parts from reference TRBV5-1 and TRBJ1-4): KAGVTQTPRYLIKTRGQQVTLSCSPISGHRSVSWYQQTPGQGLQFLFEYFSETQRNKGNFPGRFSGRQFSNSRSEMNVSTLELGDSALYLCASSSSPGTRNEKLFFGSGTQLSVL.

In its sample, this clonotype ranks as medium-sized (0.01 to 0.1%). The rearrangement joins TRBV20-1 to TRBJ1-2; possible D gene TRBD1, 6 bases. The V gene's germline CDR1 is DFQATT and CDR2 SNEGSKA (reference sequence). The germline V and J ends were trimmed by 4 bases and 5 bases, with 17 bases remaining between them. CDR3 size: 14 residues. The CDR3 DNA is TGCAGTGCTAACAATGGGGGGGCGGGGTATGGCTACACCTTC. Its translation: CSANNGGAGYGYTF.

By share of the sample, this clonotype is medium-sized (0.01 to 0.1%). The V gene is TRBV14, the J gene TRBJ1-3; possible D gene TRBD1, 5 bases. Germline V lookup: CDR1 SGHDN, CDR2 FVKESK. The CDR3 sequence is 12 residues long. With 3 bases removed from V and 7 bases from J, the gap between germline ends came to 7 bases. CDR3 in amino acids: CASSHRGNTIYF. CDR3 DNA: TGTGCCAGCAGCCATCGGGGGAACACCATATATTTT.

This clonotype is classed as medium-sized. J is TRBJ2-3 and V is TRBV6-5; 7 nucleotides line up with TRBD2. CDR3 length equals 11 residues. J was trimmed by 9 bases and V by 6 bases; bases with no gene match: 3. The germline V gene has CDR1 MNHEY and CDR2 SVGAGI. The CDR3 DNA reads TGTGCCAGCAGGGGAGCGGGGACGCAGTATTTT. Protein: CASRGAGTQYF.

This clonotype was observed a few times. This sequence joins TRBV5-4 and TRBJ2-7, with 11 bases that match TRBD2. After removal of 1 base from V and 5 bases from J, the junction contained 8 bases not matched to a gene. Per the germline V gene, CDR1 is SGHNT and CDR2 is YYREEE (reference sequence). This CDR3 is 16 amino acids long. The CDR3 bases are TGTGCCAGCAGCTTGTTGAGGACTAGCGGGTCCCACGAGCAGTACTTC. The encoded protein is CASSLLRTSGSHEQYF.

This clonotype is medium-sized in the sample. CDR3 in amino acids: CASSSRGHNSPLHF. The CDR3 DNA reads TGTGCCAGCAGCTCAAGAGGGCATAATTCACCCCTCCACTTT. The V call is TRBV7-6, the J call TRBJ1-6, with D hard to call. The V end lost 4 bases, the J end lost 5 bases, and 9 bases lay between the germline ends. In germline, CDR1 is SGHVS, CDR2 FNYEAQ. The CDR3 has 14 amino acids. The full variable domain, its missing parts supplied by reference TRBV7-6 and TRBJ1-6, is GAGVSQSPRYKVTKRGQDVALRCDPISGHVSLYWYRQALGQGPEFLTYFNYEAQQDKSGLPNDRFSAERPEGSISTLTIQRTEQRDSAMYRCASSSRGHNSPLHFGNGTRLTVT.

This clonotype was recorded many times. The chain has TRBV27 and TRBJ1-5; 7 bases map to TRBD1. This CDR3 region has 14 residues. V lost 5 bases, J lost 2 bases, and 3 bases stayed unmatched. CDR1 is MNHEY and CDR2 is SMNVEV in the germline V gene (reference sequence). CDR3 bases: TGTGCCAGCAGTCCAGGACAGGGCAATCAGCCCCAGCATTTT. Translated, it gives CASSPGQGNQPQHF.